Below are 19 T cell receptor beta chains sequenced from a single sample in a study of blood T cell repertoires in COVID-19. TCRdb's table, derived via immunoSEQ multiplex PCR, lists solely in-frame clones and lacks some. This repertoire shows around 150,000 clones, roughly 90% found once; its top ten account for over 3.5%. Specimen: peripheral blood. The receptors come from a woman in her sixties or seventies with active or convalescent COVID-19.

This clone appeared a few times. V is TRBV3-1 (or the pseudogene TRBV3-2) and J is TRBJ2-5, with D hard to call. Trimming removed 4 bases from V and 5 bases from J, with 8 bases in between. Germline V gives CDR1 LGHDT, CDR2 YNNKEL (reference sequence). This CDR3 region has 12 residues. In nucleotides, the CDR3 is TGTGCCAGCAGCCCGCCCGAGGAGACCCAGTACTTC. Its protein is CASSPPEETQYF.

The chain employs TRBV10-3 and TRBJ2-1; 10 bases line up with TRBD1. Germline V lookup: CDR1 ENHRY, CDR2 SYGVKD. CDR3 length equals 14 residues. V lost 10 bases and J lost 9; bases outside the gene matches: 12. CDR3 coding DNA: TGTGCCAATTCCGGGACAGGGGAATTGGGTGAGCAGTTCTTC. Protein: CANSGTGELGEQFF.

V and J are TRBV7-2 and TRBJ1-5; perhaps TRBD1 as D (6 bases). CDR3 length: 13 amino acids. V was shortened by 4 bases and J by 5 bases, with 9 bases between the two germline ends. Germline-derived CDR1 and CDR2 are SGHTA and FQGNSA. As DNA, the CDR3 is TGTGCCAGCAGCTCGACAGGAGATCAGCCCCAGCATTTT. Protein: CASSSTGDQPQHF.

This sequence joins TRBV19 and TRBJ1-4, with 7 bases fitting TRBD1. Trimming took 3 bases from V and 5 from J; bases not matched to a gene: 3. The CDR3 is 14 residues long. Germline CDR1 reads LNHDA; CDR2 reads SQIVND (reference sequence). The CDR3 protein is CASSIGTVNEKLFF. In DNA form, the CDR3 reads TGTGCCAGTAGTATTGGGACAGTGAATGAAAAACTGTTTTTT.

The rearrangement joins TRBV6-5 to TRBJ1-4; TRBD1 is a possible D gene (5 bases). V gave up 7 bases and J gave up 4 bases, with 7 bases separating them. Per the germline V gene, CDR1 is MNHEY and CDR2 is SVGAGI. CDR3 length: 12 residues. The CDR3 DNA sequence: TGTGCCAGCAACCAGGGTAATGAAAAACTGTTTTTT. Translated, it gives CASNQGNEKLFF.

This clone was seen a single time. The rearrangement uses TRBV10-3 and TRBJ2-5, with a possible D match to TRBD2 (5 bases). This CDR3 has 12 residues. Germline V gives CDR1 ENHRY, CDR2 SYGVKD. The germline V and J ends were trimmed by 4 bases and 5 bases, with 8 bases remaining between them. The CDR3 DNA reads as TGTGCCATCAGTGGAGGCGGGGAGACCCAGTACTTC. As protein: CAISGGGETQYF.

This chain uses TRBV6-2 or TRBV6-3 with TRBJ1-1, with D possibly TRBD1 on 5 matching bases. The CDR3 consists of 16 residues. CDR1 and CDR2 from the germline V gene are MNHEY and SVGEGT. Trimming stripped 2 bases from V and 1 base from J, with 14 bases between. CDR3 DNA: TGTGCCAGCAGTTACGGGTCAGGGAGGAGGAACACTGAAGCTTTCTTT. This translates into CASSYGSGRRNTEAFF.

The V gene is TRBV6-5, the J gene TRBJ2-4; 9 nucleotides align to TRBD1. Trimming cost V 4 bases and J 6 bases; bases outside gene matches: 7. Germline V CDR1 and CDR2: MNHEY, SVGAGI. The CDR3 consists of 15 residues. CDR3 nucleotide sequence: TGTGCCAGCAGTTCCCCGGGACAGGGAATAAACATTCAGTACTTC. This sequence encodes CASSSPGQGINIQYF.

This clone turned up a few times. This chain uses TRBV5-1 with TRBJ2-1, with TRBD2 matching 10 bases. The CDR3 sequence is 15 residues long. With 6 bases clipped from V and 2 bases from J, the junction kept 5 bases outside the gene matches. Germline CDR1 reads SGHRS; CDR2 reads YFSETQ. CDR3 protein: CASKPLAGAYNEQFF. The CDR3 DNA follows: TGCGCCAGCAAACCCCTAGCGGGGGCCTACAATGAGCAGTTCTTC. The whole variable domain, remainder taken from reference TRBV5-1 and TRBJ2-1, is KAGVTQTPRYLIKTRGQQVTLSCSPISGHRSVSWYQQTPGQGLQFLFEYFSETQRNKGNFPGRFSGRQFSNSRSEMNVSTLELGDSALYLCASKPLAGAYNEQFFGPGTRLTVL.

The rearrangement links TRBV9 to TRBJ2-7; no definite D call. The V gene lost 0 bases and the J gene lost 3 bases, with 7 bases spanning the gap. CDR1 and CDR2 (germline): SGDLS, YYNGEE. The CDR3 covers 13 residues. The CDR3 coding sequence is TGTGCCAGCAGCGTAGGAACAGTCTACGAGCAGTACTTC. Amino acid sequence: CASSVGTVYEQYF. The whole variable domain, filled in from reference TRBV9 and TRBJ2-7, reads DSGVTQTPKHLITATGQRVTLRCSPRSGDLSVYWYQQSLDQGLQFLIQYYNGEERAKGNILERFSAQQFPDLHSELNLSSLELGDSALYFCASSVGTVYEQYFGPGTRLTVT.

The chain employs TRBV11-3 and TRBJ2-5, with D possibly TRBD2 on 6 matching bases. The V end was cut by 4 bases, the J end by 7 bases, with 10 bases between. The CDR3 is 12 amino acids. Germline CDR1 reads SGHNT; CDR2 reads YENEEA. CDR3 residues: CASSSEGGTQYF. CDR3 DNA: TGTGCCAGCAGCTCCGAGGGAGGGACCCAGTACTTC. Drawing the rest from reference TRBV11-3 and TRBJ2-5, the complete variable domain is EAGVVQSPRYKIIEKKQPVAFWCNPISGHNTLYWYLQNLGQGPELLIRYENEEAVDDSQLPKDRFSAERLKGVDSTLKIQPAELGDSAVYLCASSSEGGTQYFGPGTRLLVL.

The chain recombines TRBV18 with TRBJ2-7, with TRBD2 as a possible D gene (6 bases). The germline V gene encodes CDR1 KGHSH and CDR2 LQKENI. This CDR3 has 13 residues. The V gene lost 2 bases and the J gene lost 4 bases, with 9 bases spanning the gap. In DNA, the CDR3 is TGTGCCAGCTCACCAGGGACTGGTTACGAGCAGTACTTC. Protein sequence: CASSPGTGYEQYF.

The chain carries TRBV7-9 and TRBJ2-5; TRBD2 matches at 11 bases. Germline values: CDR1 SEHNR, CDR2 FQNEAQ (reference sequence). Germline trimming cut 4 bases from V and 5 bases from J; bases unmatched to any gene: 6. This CDR3 is built from 15 residues. The CDR3 loop is CASSSSGGQGETQYF. Here the CDR3 DNA reads TGTGCCAGCAGCTCTAGCGGGGGGCAGGGGGAGACCCAGTACTTC.

The chain employs TRBV2 and TRBJ1-2, with 8 positions matching TRBD1. V trimming: 11 bases; J trimming: 4 bases; junction bases outside the gene matches: 6. The CDR3 totals 12 residues. In germline, CDR1 is SNHLY, CDR2 FYNNEI. The CDR3 loop is CAGDRGAYGYTF. The CDR3 DNA reads TGTGCCGGCGACAGGGGCGCCTATGGCTACACCTTC. The variable domain in full, with the rest retrieved from reference TRBV2 and TRBJ1-2, is EPEVTQTPSHQVTQMGQEVILRCVPISNHLYFYWYRQILGQKVEFLVSFYNNEISEKSEIFDDQFSVERPDGSNFTLKIRSTKLEDSAMYFCAGDRGAYGYTFGSGTRLTVV.

This clone has more than one count but fewer than ten. The chain combines TRBV6-1 with TRBJ2-4, with 10 bases lining up with TRBD2. The germline V gene encodes CDR1 MNHNS and CDR2 SASEGT. The CDR3 spans 17 residues. Germline trimming cut 3 bases from V and 2 bases from J; bases unmatched to any gene: 7. The CDR3 is CASSDGSGGAPKNIQYF. The CDR3 bases are TGTGCCAGCAGTGATGGGAGCGGGGGGGCCCCCAAAAACATTCAGTACTTC.

A few counts support this clone. The V gene is TRBV10-3, the J gene TRBJ1-1; D is unresolved. Trimming took off 6 bases at V and 3 bases at J, with 14 bases between the two ends. The germline V gene encodes CDR1 ENHRY and CDR2 SYGVKD. The CDR3 spans 14 residues. The CDR3 nucleotides are TGTGCCATCAGAAGAGGTTCAACGGACACTGAAGCTTTCTTT. It specifies CAIRRGSTDTEAFF.

The chain has TRBV6-5 and TRBJ1-2, with a possible D match to TRBD1 (6 bases). With 6 bases removed from V and 4 bases from J, the gap between germline ends came to 9 bases. Germline V lookup: CDR1 MNHEY, CDR2 SVGAGI. The CDR3 extends over 12 amino acids. CDR3 residues: CASRGQPYGYTF. DNA for the CDR3: TGTGCCAGCAGAGGACAGCCCTATGGCTACACCTTC.

The chain couples TRBV7-9 to TRBJ1-3; TRBD1 agrees at 7 bases. CDR3 length equals 16 residues. V shed 2 bases, J shed 2 bases, and the junction held 6 bases outside the gene matches. Looked up from germline, CDR1 is SEHNR and CDR2 is FQNEAQ (reference sequence). CDR3 nucleotide sequence: TGTGCCAGCAGCTTATGGGACAGAGAGGCTGGAAACACCATATATTTT. Protein: CASSLWDREAGNTIYF.

This sequence joins TRBV19 and TRBJ1-2; D uncertain. Germline V gene sequence: CDR1 LNHDA, CDR2 SQIVND (reference sequence). The CDR3 spans 15 residues. The V end lost 3 bases, the J end lost 4 bases, and 15 bases lay between the germline ends. As DNA, the CDR3 is TGTGCCAGTAGTATCGAAGGTTCGGGTGGCTATGGCTACACCTTC. Protein product: CASSIEGSGGYGYTF.